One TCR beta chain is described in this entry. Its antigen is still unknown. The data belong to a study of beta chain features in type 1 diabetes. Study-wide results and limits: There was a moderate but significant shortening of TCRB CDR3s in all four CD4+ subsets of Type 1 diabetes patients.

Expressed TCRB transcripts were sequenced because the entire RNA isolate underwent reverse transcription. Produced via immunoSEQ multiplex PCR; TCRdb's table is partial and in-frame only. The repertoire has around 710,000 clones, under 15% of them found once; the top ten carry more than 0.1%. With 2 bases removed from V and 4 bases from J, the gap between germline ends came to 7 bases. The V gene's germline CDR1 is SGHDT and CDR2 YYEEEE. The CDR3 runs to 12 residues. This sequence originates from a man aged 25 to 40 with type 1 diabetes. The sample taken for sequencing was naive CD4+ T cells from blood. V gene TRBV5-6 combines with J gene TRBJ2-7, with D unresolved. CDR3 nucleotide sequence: TGTGCCAGCAGCTTTTTGAGGTACGAGCAGTACTTC. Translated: CASSFLRYEQYF.